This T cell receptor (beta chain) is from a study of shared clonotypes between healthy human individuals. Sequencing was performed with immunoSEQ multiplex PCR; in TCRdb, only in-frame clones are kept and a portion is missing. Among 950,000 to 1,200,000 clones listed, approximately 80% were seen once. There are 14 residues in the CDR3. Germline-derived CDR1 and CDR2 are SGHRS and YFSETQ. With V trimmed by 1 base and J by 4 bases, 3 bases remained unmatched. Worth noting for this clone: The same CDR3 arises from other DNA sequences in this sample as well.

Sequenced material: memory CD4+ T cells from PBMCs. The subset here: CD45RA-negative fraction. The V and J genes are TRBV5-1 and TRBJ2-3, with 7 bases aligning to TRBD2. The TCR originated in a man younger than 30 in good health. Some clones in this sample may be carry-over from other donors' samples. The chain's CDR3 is CASSLTGRADTQYF. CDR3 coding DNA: TGCGCCAGCAGCTTGACGGGGAGGGCAGATACGCAGTATTTT.